The 11 T cell receptor beta chains below were found in one sample sequenced in a study of blood T cell repertoires in COVID-19 (dated by TCRdb to the early 2020s). The method was the immunoSEQ multiplex PCR assay. In its TCRdb copy, this immuneACCESS table keeps in-frame sequences only and misses some clones. Where compared with another copy, unresolved V genes explain less than half of these, and the others have no known cause. The sample records 120,000 to 150,000 clones, under 80% of which are singletons. The ten largest make up around 14% of the sample. Sequencing was performed on peripheral blood. These receptors originate from a man older than 75 with acute or convalescent COVID-19.

This clone was recorded once. J is TRBJ2-7 and V is TRBV9; TRBD2 matches at 8 bases. The CDR3 spans 15 residues. Per germline, CDR1 SGDLS and CDR2 YYNGEE. With V trimmed by 0 bases and J by 0 bases, 2 bases remained unmatched. DNA for the CDR3: TGTGCCAGCAGCGTAGACGGGGGGGTCTCCTACGAGCAGTACTTC. It encodes CASSVDGGVSYEQYF. Supplemented by reference TRBV9 and TRBJ2-7, the full variable domain reads DSGVTQTPKHLITATGQRVTLRCSPRSGDLSVYWYQQSLDQGLQFLIQYYNGEERAKGNILERFSAQQFPDLHSELNLSSLELGDSALYFCASSVDGGVSYEQYFGPGTRLTVT.

The V and J genes are TRBV30 and TRBJ2-3, with 7 bases matching TRBD2. J lost 6 bases, V lost 0 bases, and 15 bases had no gene match. CDR3 length equals 17 residues. Germline loops: CDR1 GTSNPN, CDR2 SVGIG (reference sequence). In nucleotides, the CDR3 is TGTGCCTGGAGTGTACGTGGGTCGGGGGGAAGTAGGGATACGCAGTATTTT. It specifies CAWSVRGSGGSRDTQYF.

This clone was seen a few times. The chain is built from TRBV2 and TRBJ1-5; no clear D. Trimming cost V 2 bases and J 15 bases, with 17 bases left between them. From germline, CDR1 is SNHLY and CDR2 FYNNEI. The CDR3 covers 13 residues. This CDR3 reads CASSESADRTRHF. CDR3 coding DNA: TGTGCCAGCAGTGAATCAGCGGACCGAACCCGGCATTTT.

V usage is TRBV5-1 and J usage is TRBJ2-7; TRBD1 matches 8 bases. Looked up from germline, CDR1 is SGHRS and CDR2 is YFSETQ. J lost 3 bases, V lost 0 bases, and 5 bases had no gene match. CDR3 size: 15 residues. This chain's CDR3 is CASSLAPGGFYEQYF. CDR3 nucleotide sequence: TGCGCCAGCAGCTTGGCCCCAGGGGGCTTCTACGAGCAGTACTTC.

The chain joins TRBV5-6 to TRBJ1-2, with 9 nucleotides matching TRBD1. With V trimmed by 3 bases and J by 5 bases, 8 bases remained unmatched. The CDR3 extends over 15 amino acids. Germline CDR1 and CDR2: SGHDT and YYEEEE. This chain's CDR3 is CASSSRDREWYGYTF. The CDR3 nucleotides are TGTGCCAGCAGCTCCCGGGACAGGGAGTGGTATGGCTACACCTTC.

J is TRBJ1-5 and V is TRBV19, with 12 nucleotides matching TRBD1. Germline CDR1 LNHDA, CDR2 SQIVND (reference sequence). The trim removed 5 bases at V and 6 bases at J, leaving 8 bases unmatched. This CDR3 has 16 residues. The CDR3 DNA reads as TGTGCCAGTAGTCCCCGGGACAGGGGGCCTGGTCAGCCCCAGCATTTT. Its protein is CASSPRDRGPGQPQHF.

The rearrangement uses TRBV5-1 and TRBJ2-5, with 9 positions matching TRBD1. Germline-derived CDR1 and CDR2 are SGHRS and YFSETQ. Trimming at V came to 6 bases and at J to 4 bases, leaving 16 bases not matched to a gene. This CDR3 has 17 amino acids. The CDR3 loop is CASTSGTGMFGRETQYF. The CDR3 DNA reads TGCGCCAGCACCTCCGGGACAGGGATGTTCGGTCGAGAGACCCAGTACTTC.

V and J are TRBV18 and TRBJ1-2, with a possible D match to TRBD1 (6 bases). CDR3 size: 15 residues. Germline lookup yields CDR1 KGHSH and CDR2 LQKENI. The V and J ends lost 3 bases and 4 bases respectively, with 15 bases between them. CDR3 nucleotide sequence: TGTGCCAGCTCACCCCCAGGGGCGTACGGCTATGGCTACACCTTC. Protein sequence: CASSPPGAYGYGYTF.

The rearrangement uses TRBV7-8 and TRBJ2-5, with D perhaps matching TRBD2 (6 bases). The CDR3 length is 14 residues. Per germline, CDR1 SGHVS and CDR2 FQNEAQ. The ends were cut back, 6 bases at V and 0 bases at J, with 11 bases in the middle. The CDR3 bases are TGTGCCAGCAGTAGTCGGGAGTACCAAGAGACCCAGTACTTC. Protein sequence: CASSSREYQETQYF.

The chain is built from TRBV7-9 and TRBJ2-5; the D gene is possibly TRBD2 (5 bases). CDR1 and CDR2 from the germline V gene are SEHNR and FQNEAQ (reference sequence). Trimming stripped 6 bases from V and 4 bases from J, with 18 bases between. The CDR3 is made up of 15 amino acids. CDR3 sequence reads: CASRIEPSRGETQYF. Here the CDR3 DNA reads TGTGCCAGCAGGATAGAGCCTAGCCGTGGAGAGACCCAGTACTTC.

This clone was counted a few times. CDR3 region: CASKSSGGTDTQYF. The CDR3 nucleotides are TGTGCCAGCAAATCTAGCGGGGGGACAGATACGCAGTATTTT. The chain carries TRBV6-6 and TRBJ2-3; TRBD2 agrees at 11 bases. The CDR3 covers 14 residues. The V segment lost 7 bases and the J segment 3 bases; nucleotides outside the gene matches: 3. Germline V gives CDR1 MNHNY, CDR2 SVGAGI (reference sequence).